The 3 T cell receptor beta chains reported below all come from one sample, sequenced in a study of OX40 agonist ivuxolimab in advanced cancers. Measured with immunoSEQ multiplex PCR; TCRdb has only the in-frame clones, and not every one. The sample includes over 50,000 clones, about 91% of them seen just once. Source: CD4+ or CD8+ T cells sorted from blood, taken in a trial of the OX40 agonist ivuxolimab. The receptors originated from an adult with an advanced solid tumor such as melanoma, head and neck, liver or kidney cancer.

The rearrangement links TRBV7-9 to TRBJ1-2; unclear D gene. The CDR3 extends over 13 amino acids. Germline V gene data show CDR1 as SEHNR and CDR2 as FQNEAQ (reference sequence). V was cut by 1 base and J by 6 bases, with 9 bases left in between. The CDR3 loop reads CASSLGTGNGYTF. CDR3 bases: TGTGCCAGCAGCTTAGGTACGGGGAATGGCTACACCTTC.

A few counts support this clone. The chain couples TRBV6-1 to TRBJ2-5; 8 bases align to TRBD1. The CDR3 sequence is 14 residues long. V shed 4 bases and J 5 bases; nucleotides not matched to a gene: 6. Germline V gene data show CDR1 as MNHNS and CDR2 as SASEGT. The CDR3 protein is CASSAGQGWETQYF. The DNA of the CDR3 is TGTGCCAGCAGTGCTGGACAGGGATGGGAGACCCAGTACTTC.

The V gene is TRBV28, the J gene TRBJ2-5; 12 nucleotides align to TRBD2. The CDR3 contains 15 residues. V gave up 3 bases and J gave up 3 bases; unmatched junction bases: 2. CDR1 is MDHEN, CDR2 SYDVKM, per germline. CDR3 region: CASSFLAGGKETQYF. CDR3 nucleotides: TGTGCCAGCAGTTTCCTAGCGGGAGGGAAAGAGACCCAGTACTTC.